This T cell receptor (beta chain) was captured in a study of tumor and adjacent non-tumor tissue in lung cancer. Regarding this clonotype: One end of the junction is discordant with germline, which a read error may explain.

This sample's RNA came from whole unsorted tissue. Germline lookup yields CDR1 SGHNT and CDR2 YYREEE (reference sequence). This CDR3 is 16 amino acids long. The library came from three nested PCR rounds adapted from ARM-PCR protocols. A single record per CDR3 protein comes from TCRdb applying MiXCR to the multiplex PCR reads. Counted here are 120,000 or so distinct CDR3 sequences, 60% to 70% occurring once; the ten biggest clones make up about 13%. Source material: lung tumor tissue. This rearrangement joins TRBV5-4 to TRBJ2-5; 8 bases map to TRBD2. This TCR was recovered from a man aged 25 to 40 with non-small cell lung cancer. DNA of the CDR3: TGTACCAGCAGCTCGGGGGGGGGCCGGGAGGAAGAGACCCAGTACTTC. It translates to CTSSSGGGREEETQYF.